The 12 T cell receptor beta chains given below trace back to one sample, sequenced in a study of T-cell memory formation after mild COVID-19. Using its own MiXCR run on the 5' RACE reads, TCRdb lists one record per CDR3 protein. The table records approximately 390,000 distinct CDR3 sequences, approximately 16% of them present only once. The sequenced sample consisted of PBMCs or a T cell subset sorted from them (not recorded which). These receptors were obtained from a man between 18 and 29 years old who had mild COVID-19 (a few samples of this study predate the infection). Cell type and time point are not known.

This CDR3 reads CASSQISQGRTEAFF. CDR3 nucleotide sequence: TGCGCCAGCAGCCAAATTTCGCAGGGGAGGACTGAAGCTTTCTTT. The V and J genes are TRBV4-3 and TRBJ1-1, with a tentative D call TRBD1 (6 bases). The CDR3 length is 15 residues. CDR1 LGHNA and CDR2 YSLEER come from the germline V gene. With 2 bases removed from V and 5 bases from J, the gap between germline ends came to 15 bases.

This sequence joins TRBV9 and TRBJ2-1; D may be TRBD1 or TRBD2 (5 bases each). The CDR3 spans 15 residues. Germline CDR1 SGDLS, CDR2 YYNGEE. Trimming cost V 3 bases and J 4 bases, with 14 bases left between them. Here the CDR3 reads CASSARDGNYNEQFF. Written as DNA, the CDR3 is TGTGCCAGCAGCGCCCGGGACGGAAATTACAATGAGCAGTTCTTC.

The V and J genes are TRBV20-1 and TRBJ1-5; no clear D gene. V shed 3 bases and J shed 5 bases, with 8 bases lying between them. The CDR3 sequence is 12 residues long. Germline assignment: CDR1 DFQATT and CDR2 SNEGSKA (reference sequence). In DNA form, the CDR3 reads TGCAGTGCTAGCCGGGGAGATCAGCCCCAGCATTTT. Residues: CSASRGDQPQHF.

In its sample, this clonotype was seen many times. The rearrangement links TRBV27 to TRBJ2-7, with D perhaps matching TRBD1 or TRBD2 (6 bases each). Germline V CDR1 and CDR2: MNHEY, SMNVEV (reference sequence). The CDR3 runs to 15 residues. The V and J ends lost 8 bases and 0 bases respectively, with 17 bases between them. For the CDR3, the DNA is TGTGCCAGCTCGGGGAGGACAGTAGACTCCTACGAGCAGTACTTC. Protein sequence: CASSGRTVDSYEQYF.

This clonotype has just a few counts. This chain links TRBV29-1 with TRBJ2-3, with TRBD1 matching 7 bases. Germline CDR1 is SQVTM and CDR2 is ANQGSEA. This CDR3 has 12 residues. After removal of 7 bases from V and 6 bases from J, the junction contained 7 bases not matched to a gene. CDR3 amino acids: CSAGAGGDTQYF. CDR3 sequence (DNA): TGCAGCGCCGGGGCAGGGGGTGATACGCAGTATTTT.

This clonotype was picked up many times. J is TRBJ1-1 and V is TRBV7-8; possible D gene TRBD1, 5 bases. The V gene's germline CDR1 is SGHVS and CDR2 FQNEAQ. The V end lost 5 bases, the J end lost 8 bases, and 21 bases lay between the germline ends. This CDR3 spans 15 amino acids. Here the CDR3 reads CASSPLKGTSREAFF. The CDR3 DNA sequence: TGTGCCAGCAGCCCCCTAAAGGGGACCTCCCGGGAAGCTTTCTTT.

The chain is built from TRBV4-3 and TRBJ1-1; 10 bases are shared with TRBD1. V was pared by 1 base and J by 1 base, with 12 bases of the junction left unmatched. The CDR3 spans 19 residues. Germline V lookup: CDR1 LGHNA, CDR2 YSLEER. The CDR3 reads CASSQVGQGSPIGNTEAFF. The CDR3 bases are TGCGCCAGCAGCCAAGTGGGACAGGGGTCACCAATCGGGAACACTGAAGCTTTCTTT.

The rearrangement links TRBV5-1 to TRBJ1-1; no firm D call. Germline CDR1 is SGHRS and CDR2 is YFSETQ. The CDR3 is 15 residues long. Trimming took 0 bases from V and 6 from J, leaving 15 bases between them. In DNA, the CDR3 is TGCGCCAGCAGCTTGGCCCCAGGTGGTGTATCTGAAGCTTTCTTT. Protein: CASSLAPGGVSEAFF.

The sample holds a few counts of this clonotype. CDR3 amino acids: CASSWDRLNEKLFF. For the CDR3, the DNA is TGTGCCAGCAGTTGGGACAGACTTAATGAAAAACTGTTTTTT. V and J are TRBV7-2 and TRBJ1-4; 7 nucleotides align to TRBD1. Germline CDR1 reads SGHTA; CDR2 reads FQGNSA. The trim removed 6 bases at V and 4 bases at J, leaving 5 bases unmatched. CDR3 size: 14 residues.

This clonotype has just a few counts. The rearrangement uses TRBV5-1 and TRBJ2-6; TRBD1 might be the D (6 bases). The germline V and J ends were trimmed by 4 bases and 2 bases, with 10 bases remaining between them. The CDR3 sequence is 15 residues long. Germline values: CDR1 SGHRS, CDR2 YFSETQ. CDR3 sequence (DNA): TGCGCCAGCAGCAGGACAGACGCTGGGGCCAACGTCCTGACTTTC. This translates into CASSRTDAGANVLTF.

This clonotype was observed at least ten times. The chain is built from TRBV7-3 and TRBJ1-1, with a possible D match to TRBD1 (5 bases). CDR1 and CDR2 from the germline V gene are SGHTA and FQGTGA. V lost 5 bases to trimming and J lost 2 bases, with 9 bases between them. The CDR3 is made up of 13 amino acids. The CDR3 nucleotides read TGTGCCAGCAGCCCCGGACATAACACTGAAGCTTTCTTT. It codes for CASSPGHNTEAFF.

The chain recombines TRBV29-1 with TRBJ1-2; no firm D call. The CDR3 is 13 amino acids. From germline, CDR1 is SQVTM and CDR2 ANQGSEA. The germline V and J ends were trimmed by 2 bases and 4 bases, with 11 bases remaining between them. CDR3 region: CSVEHRTIYGYTF. CDR3 nucleotides: TGCAGCGTTGAACATCGGACTATCTATGGCTACACCTTC.